The entry that follows covers one T cell receptor beta chain sequence. The target antigen is unknown. This entry is derived from a study of cytomegalovirus exposure and HLA in healthy donors. PCR was performed using 60 Vbeta and 13 Jbeta primers. TCRdb keeps only in-frame clones here, not all; method: immunoSEQ multiplex PCR. This table holds more than 95,000 clones, around 80% found once. Whole-study results and caveats: In a later analysis, common viral pathogens appeared linked to several of the most significant clusters. One variant, a missense change in DCLRE1C, was linked in a later analysis to TCR beta V- and J-gene trimming. When analyzed later, the rates of TCR association showed variation by HLA locus, with DRB1 the most and HLA-C the fewest. Equally common other TCR beta chains were less clonally expanded than HLA-associated ones, a later analysis found.

CDR1 and CDR2 from the germline V gene are LGHNA and YSLEER. V was cut by 3 bases and J by 4 bases, with 12 bases left in between. This CDR3 is built from 14 residues. This TCR was recovered from a man younger than 40 in good health and CMV-seropositive. The rearrangement uses TRBV4-3 and TRBJ1-2; TRBD1 is a possible D gene (6 bases). Sequencing was carried out using PBMCs. CDR3 residues: CASSHKGGGYGYTF. The CDR3 nucleotides read TGCGCCAGCAGCCACAAGGGAGGGGGCTATGGCTACACCTTC.